Listed here are 30 T cell receptor beta chains from one sample, sequenced in a study of blood T cell repertoires in COVID-19. Profiling relied on immunoSEQ multiplex PCR, and the TCRdb table lists in-frame clones only, not all of them. There are about 190,000 clones in the sample; 87% occur only once, and under 25% lies in the top ten. Sequenced input: peripheral blood. Receptors were obtained from a man aged 55 to 70 with active or convalescent COVID-19.

The J gene is TRBJ1-6, the V gene TRBV6-1; possibly TRBD1 for D (5 bases). Trimming pared 2 bases from V and 10 bases from J, leaving 9 bases between. The CDR3 is 13 residues long. Looked up from germline, CDR1 is MNHNS and CDR2 is SASEGT. The CDR3 DNA reads as TGTGCCAGCAGTGAAATCGGGGGGTCACCCCTCCACTTT. It encodes CASSEIGGSPLHF.

This chain uses TRBV4-2 with TRBJ1-5; D remains unclear. Deletions cut 1 base from V and 4 bases from J, with 11 bases between. Germline CDR1 LGHNA, CDR2 YNFKEQ. The CDR3 consists of 15 residues. The CDR3 sequence is CASSQGTRENQPQHF. The CDR3 nucleotides are TGTGCCAGCAGCCAAGGAACCCGGGAAAATCAGCCCCAGCATTTT.

V gene TRBV11-3 combines with J gene TRBJ2-3; D perhaps matches TRBD1 (6 bases). There are 13 residues in the CDR3. The V end was cut by 8 bases, the J end by 2 bases, with 11 bases between. Germline V gives CDR1 SGHNT, CDR2 YENEEA. The CDR3 bases are TGTGCCAGCTCTGTGGGGGCCACAGATACGCAGTATTTT. This gives the protein CASSVGATDTQYF. The full variable domain, in which reference TRBV11-3 and TRBJ2-3 provide the parts outside the CDR3, is EAGVVQSPRYKIIEKKQPVAFWCNPISGHNTLYWYLQNLGQGPELLIRYENEEAVDDSQLPKDRFSAERLKGVDSTLKIQPAELGDSAVYLCASSVGATDTQYFGPGTRLTVL.

This chain connects TRBV7-9 to TRBJ2-3; perhaps TRBD2 as D (5 bases). The CDR3 has 14 residues. Germline values: CDR1 SEHNR, CDR2 FQNEAQ (reference sequence). V lost 1 base and J lost 4, with 9 bases in between. For the CDR3, the DNA is TGTGCCAGCAGCTTAGGTCAGAGGGCAGATACGCAGTATTTT. It encodes CASSLGQRADTQYF.

This clone was recorded a few times. The chain joins TRBV15 to TRBJ2-7, with 13 bases lining up with TRBD2. CDR3 length equals 16 residues. V lost 4 bases and J lost 4; bases outside the gene matches: 7. The germline gives CDR1 LNHNV, CDR2 YYDKDF (reference sequence). The CDR3 sequence is CATSTGRTSGGYEQYF. CDR3 nucleotide sequence: TGTGCCACCAGCACAGGAAGGACTAGCGGGGGATACGAGCAGTACTTC.

This chain connects TRBV18 to TRBJ1-4; possibly TRBD1 for D (5 bases). CDR1 KGHSH and CDR2 LQKENI come from the germline V gene. Trimming removed 3 bases at V and 0 bases at J, with 14 bases between. The CDR3 has 17 amino acids. CDR3 sequence: CASSPSRPTATNEKLFF. CDR3 nucleotides: TGTGCCAGCTCACCCTCACGTCCGACAGCAACTAATGAAAAACTGTTTTTT.

The CDR3 sequence: CASSSIGGKGTDTQYF. As DNA, the CDR3 is TGTGCCAGCAGTTCCATAGGGGGCAAGGGCACAGATACGCAGTATTTT. V usage is TRBV6-5 and J usage is TRBJ2-3, with TRBD1 matching 7 bases. The CDR3 is made up of 16 amino acids. V shed 4 bases, J shed 1 base, and the junction held 8 bases outside the gene matches. The V gene's germline CDR1 is MNHEY and CDR2 SVGAGI.

This clone was counted only a few times. The chain uses TRBV5-1 and TRBJ2-5; TRBD1 matches 9 bases. J was trimmed by 4 bases and V by 5 bases; bases with no gene match: 9. Germline CDR1 SGHRS, CDR2 YFSETQ. This CDR3 contains 15 residues. CDR3 protein: CASSYRGLQVETQYF. The CDR3 DNA follows: TGCGCCAGCAGTTACAGGGGGCTGCAGGTAGAGACCCAGTACTTC.

This chain uses TRBV5-4 with TRBJ1-2; 7 bases map to TRBD1. CDR3 length equals 13 residues. Per the germline V gene, CDR1 is SGHNT and CDR2 is YYREEE (reference sequence). V dropped 2 bases and J dropped 6; count of bases not matched to a gene: 4. The CDR3 reads CASSFTGVDGYTF. In DNA, the CDR3 is TGTGCCAGCAGCTTTACAGGGGTAGATGGCTACACCTTC.

Only one count was recorded for this clone. The chain has TRBV5-1 and TRBJ2-5; D is unresolved. V lost 1 base, J lost 4 bases, and 8 bases lay in between. CDR3 size: 13 residues. Germline V gives CDR1 SGHRS, CDR2 YFSETQ. The CDR3 loop is CASSLFGPETQYF. The CDR3 bases are TGCGCCAGCAGCTTGTTTGGCCCAGAGACCCAGTACTTC.

The chain joins TRBV10-3 to TRBJ2-4; TRBD2 matches 12 bases. The V gene's germline CDR1 is ENHRY and CDR2 SYGVKD. Losses at the gene ends were 0 bases for V and 9 bases for J; bases not matched to a gene: 3. This CDR3 contains 15 residues. DNA of the CDR3: TGTGCCATCAGTGAGTCGACTAGCGGGGGTAGCATTCAGTACTTC. Translated, it gives CAISESTSGGSIQYF.

CDR3 sequence (DNA): TGCAGCTCAGCTCGTTCAGGGGGCCAAGCTTTCTTT. Translated, it gives CSSARSGGQAFF. The chain combines TRBV29-1 with TRBJ1-1; 8 nucleotides line up with TRBD1. From germline, CDR1 is SQVTM and CDR2 ANQGSEA. This CDR3 region has 12 residues. J was trimmed by 9 bases and V by 8 bases; bases with no gene match: 11.

The rearrangement uses TRBV12-3 or TRBV12-4 and TRBJ1-6; a weak D match, TRBD1 (6 bases). The CDR3 has 13 residues. Trimming shortened V by 3 bases and J by 7 bases, and 7 bases separated the two germline ends. The CDR3 loop is CASSLQGNSPLHF. The CDR3 bases are TGTGCCAGCAGTTTGCAGGGGAATTCACCCCTCCACTTT.

The chain joins TRBV10-2 to TRBJ2-6; D not certain. The V end was cut by 1 base, the J end by 0 bases, with 4 bases between. Germline loops: CDR1 WSHSY, CDR2 SAAADI. This CDR3 region has 15 residues. CDR3 sequence: CASSEWASGANVLTF. In DNA, the CDR3 is TGCGCCAGCAGTGAGTGGGCCTCTGGGGCCAACGTCCTGACTTTC.

The chain is built from TRBV6-5 and TRBJ1-3; no firm D call. Trimming removed 7 bases from V and 0 bases from J, with 10 bases in between. Germline lookup yields CDR1 MNHEY and CDR2 SVGAGI. There are 14 residues in the CDR3. The CDR3 protein is CASNPAGSGNTIYF. The CDR3 bases are TGTGCCAGCAACCCCGCCGGCTCTGGAAACACCATATATTTT.

The rearrangement links TRBV5-8 to TRBJ1-2; the D gene is possibly TRBD1 (5 bases). Per germline, CDR1 SGHTS and CDR2 YDEGEE. V shed 0 bases and J shed 8 bases, with 14 bases lying between them. The CDR3 extends over 14 amino acids. CDR3 sequence: CASSLGGTPGGYTF. CDR3 sequence (DNA): TGTGCCAGCAGCTTGGGGGGCACCCCGGGCGGCTACACCTTC. Full variable domain (outside the CDR3, taken from reference TRBV5-8 and TRBJ1-2): EAGVTQSPTHLIKTRGQQATLRCSPISGHTSVYWYQQALGLGLQFLLWYDEGEERNRGNFPPRFSGRQFPNYSSELNVNALELEDSALYLCASSLGGTPGGYTFGSGTRLTVV.

The genes are TRBV6-5 and TRBJ2-3; 7 bases map to TRBD2. Germline V gene data show CDR1 as MNHEY and CDR2 as SVGAGI. V lost 6 bases, J lost 2 bases, and 5 bases stayed unmatched. This CDR3 has 14 amino acids. CDR3 residues: CASSPGRLTDTQYF. The CDR3 nucleotides are TGTGCCAGCAGCCCCGGGAGGCTCACAGATACGCAGTATTTT.

This clone has a single count. The same CDR3 arises from other DNA sequences in this sample as well. This rearrangement joins TRBV5-1 to TRBJ2-3; maybe TRBD2 (6 bases). The CDR3 runs 14 residues. Germline CDR1 reads SGHRS; CDR2 reads YFSETQ. V lost 0 bases to trimming and J lost 3 bases, with 8 bases between them. This CDR3 reads CASSLAGGTDTQYF. CDR3 bases: TGCGCCAGCAGCTTGGCCGGAGGGACAGATACGCAGTATTTT.

This chain uses TRBV19 with TRBJ1-1; TRBD1 aligns across 11 bases. Unmatched junction bases numbered 16, after V lost 7 bases and J lost 0 bases. The CDR3 extends over 19 amino acids. CDR1 LNHDA and CDR2 SQIVND come from the germline V gene (reference sequence). The CDR3 spells CASTNYPGTGGKMNTEAFF. The CDR3 DNA reads as TGTGCCAGTACCAACTACCCAGGGACAGGGGGGAAAATGAACACTGAAGCTTTCTTT. Based on the CDR3 plus reference TRBV19 and TRBJ1-1, the full variable domain is DGGITQSPKYLFRKEGQNVTLSCEQNLNHDAMYWYRQDPGQGLRLIYYSQIVNDFQKGDIAEGYSVSREKKESFPLTVTSAQKNPTAFYLCASTNYPGTGGKMNTEAFFGQGTRLTVV.

The V call is TRBV28, the J call TRBJ2-3, with a possible D match to TRBD2 (6 bases). Deletions cut 2 bases from V and 6 bases from J, with 15 bases between. This CDR3 has 15 amino acids. Germline V lookup: CDR1 MDHEN, CDR2 SYDVKM. CDR3 in DNA: TGTGCCAGCAGTTTACTTACTAGCTATGGCGATACGCAGTATTTT. Its protein is CASSLLTSYGDTQYF.

This chain uses TRBV7-2 with TRBJ1-2; unclear D gene. The CDR3 is 13 amino acids. V was cut by 3 bases and J by 2 bases, with 7 bases left in between. Germline values: CDR1 SGHTA, CDR2 FQGNSA. CDR3 DNA sequence: TGTGCCAGCAGCTTTGGGCTGAACTATGGCTACACCTTC. This encodes CASSFGLNYGYTF.

The sample holds one count of this clone. The rearrangement joins TRBV5-1 to TRBJ1-1; D is ambiguous. V dropped 4 bases and J dropped 0 bases, with 16 bases sitting between them. The CDR3 runs to 16 residues. Per the germline V gene, CDR1 is SGHRS and CDR2 is YFSETQ. The CDR3 protein is CASSPTELRMNTEAFF. The CDR3 nucleotides read TGCGCCAGCAGCCCCACAGAGCTTAGAATGAACACTGAAGCTTTCTTT.

The V gene is TRBV14, the J gene TRBJ1-1; D not resolved. Trimming left V 4 bases short and J 1 base short, with 7 bases between. The CDR3 runs to 13 residues. Germline CDR1 and CDR2: SGHDN and FVKESK. The CDR3 nucleotides are TGTGCCAGCAGCCTCGACACGAACACTGAAGCTTTCTTT. Amino acids: CASSLDTNTEAFF.

The CDR3, as DNA: TGTGCCTGGAAACGGGATCGACTGACGAGTTATGGCTACACCTTC. Amino acid sequence: CAWKRDRLTSYGYTF. The J gene is TRBJ1-2, the V gene TRBV30; D unclear. CDR3 length: 15 residues. Germline CDR1 GTSNPN, CDR2 SVGIG (reference sequence). Between the trimmed V and J ends, which lost 4 bases and 5 bases, there was a span of 20 bases.

The sample holds one count of this clone. J is TRBJ2-7 and V is TRBV3-1 (or the pseudogene TRBV3-2); D uncertain. The CDR3 loop spans 12 amino acids. V lost 2 bases, J lost 3 bases, and 5 bases lay in between. Germline CDR1 reads LGHDT; CDR2 reads YNNKEL (reference sequence). The CDR3 protein is CASSQSLYEQYF. The CDR3 DNA is TGTGCCAGCAGCCAATCCCTCTACGAGCAGTACTTC.

J is TRBJ2-5 and V is TRBV24-1, with 11 bases aligning to TRBD1. The CDR3 runs 16 residues. In germline, CDR1 is KGHDR, CDR2 SFDVKD. V lost 4 bases to trimming and J lost 2 bases; unmatched junction nucleotides: 5. CDR3 protein: CATSDLGTGGQETQYF. DNA for the CDR3: TGTGCCACCAGTGACCTTGGGACAGGGGGGCAAGAGACCCAGTACTTC.

The rearrangement joins TRBV7-9 to TRBJ2-5; 7 nucleotides line up with TRBD2. V was pared by 5 bases and J by 2 bases, with 5 bases of the junction left unmatched. This CDR3 has 14 amino acids. Germline CDR1 is SEHNR and CDR2 is FQNEAQ (reference sequence). CDR3 sequence (DNA): TGTGCCAGCAGCCGCGGGGGAGGGCAAGAGACCCAGTACTTC. Translation gives CASSRGGGQETQYF.

The chain carries TRBV24-1 and TRBJ2-2; D may be TRBD2 (6 bases). The CDR3 extends over 14 amino acids. V was shortened by 4 bases and J by 5 bases, with 10 bases between the two germline ends. The germline V gene encodes CDR1 KGHDR and CDR2 SFDVKD. The CDR3 nucleotides read TGTGCCACCAGTGACCCAGGGAGGACCGGGGAGCTGTTTTTT. Translation gives CATSDPGRTGELFF.

The chain uses TRBV29-1 and TRBJ2-2; TRBD1 matches 7 bases. CDR1 is SQVTM, CDR2 ANQGSEA, per germline. The length of the CDR3 is 13 residues. The V and J ends lost 4 bases and 7 bases, in that order; junction bases with no gene match: 6. The CDR3 DNA reads TGCAGCGTTGGCTTGCCAGGGGGCGGGGAGCTGTTTTTT. Encoded protein: CSVGLPGGGELFF.

The V call is TRBV28, the J call TRBJ2-1, with TRBD1 matching over 8 bases. This CDR3 spans 14 amino acids. Germline assignment: CDR1 MDHEN and CDR2 SYDVKM. The junction had 6 bases not matched to a gene; V was cut back by 6 bases and J by 5 bases. The CDR3 DNA reads TGTGCCAGCAGCATACAGGGGGTGAACAATGAGCAGTTCTTC. It codes for CASSIQGVNNEQFF.